This TCR beta chain was found in a study of cytomegalovirus exposure and HLA in healthy donors. Regarding the study as a whole: Later analysis suggested links between common viral pathogens and several top significant clusters.

Concerning this clone: Its specificity is not known.

13 Jbeta primers and 60 Vbeta primers were used for the PCR. The data were produced by immunoSEQ multiplex PCR, yet TCRdb's version contains in-frame clones alone and is incomplete. The data contain about 140,000 clones, less than 80% of them singletons. The clonotype originates from a woman aged 50 to 60 in good health and CMV-seropositive. The specimen sequenced was PBMCs.

The CDR3 region is CASSLNSLSEAFF. CDR3 nucleotides: TGCGCCAGCAGCTTGAACAGCCTTTCTGAAGCTTTCTTT. The chain employs TRBV5-1 and TRBJ1-1; no firm D call. The germline V gene has CDR1 SGHRS and CDR2 YFSETQ. The CDR3 runs to 13 residues. V gave up 1 base and J gave up 6 bases, with 10 bases separating them.